This T cell receptor (beta chain) is drawn from a study of molecular identifiers for immune sequencing clone quantification. Overall study: Replicates involved a five-way split of RNA from around 20,000 or 100,000 naive CD8 cells, with sequencing of four.

MiXCR was run by TCRdb on the PCR reads, yielding one entry per CDR3 protein. Altogether more than 450,000 distinct CDR3 sequences are present, 20% to 25% being singletons, with the ten largest covering roughly 0.81%. The CDR3 consists of 14 residues. Germline V gene sequence: CDR1 SGHNT, CDR2 YYREEE (reference sequence). Sorted cells numbering about 20,000 to 1,000,000, with 10%, 30% or 50% RNA, yielded the naive CD8 libraries. Comments on this clonotype: No antigen is known for it. The junction differs from germline at one of its ends, possibly a read error.

Broader study findings: Identical TCR molecules can share a barcode, and this sharing could underestimate highly expanded clone sizes.

The J gene is TRBJ2-7, the V gene TRBV5-4; TRBD2 aligns across 7 bases. The TCR sequence derives from a human donor in good health. Some libraries in this study had Jurkat cell RNA spiked in. Sequenced sample: naive CD8+ T cells from blood, with Jurkat cell RNA spiked in. The subset here: FACS-sorted CD8+CD4-CCR7+CD45RA+ naive T cells. CDR3 region: CTSSRASGSSEQYF. For the CDR3, the DNA is TGTACCAGCAGCAGGGCTAGCGGCTCCTCCGAGCAGTACTTC.